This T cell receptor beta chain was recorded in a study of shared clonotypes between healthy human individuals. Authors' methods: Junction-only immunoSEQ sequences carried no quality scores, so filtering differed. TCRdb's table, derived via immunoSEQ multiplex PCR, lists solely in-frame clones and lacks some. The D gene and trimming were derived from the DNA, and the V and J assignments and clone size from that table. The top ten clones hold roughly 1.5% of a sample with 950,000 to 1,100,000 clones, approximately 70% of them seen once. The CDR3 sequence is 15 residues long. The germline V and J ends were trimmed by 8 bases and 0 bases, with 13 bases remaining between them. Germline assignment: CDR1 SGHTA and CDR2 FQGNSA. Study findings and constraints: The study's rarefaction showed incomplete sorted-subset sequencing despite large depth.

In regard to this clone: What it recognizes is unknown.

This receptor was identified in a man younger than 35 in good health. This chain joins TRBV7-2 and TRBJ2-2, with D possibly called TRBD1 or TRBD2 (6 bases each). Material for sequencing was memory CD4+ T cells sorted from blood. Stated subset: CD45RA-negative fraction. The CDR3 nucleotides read TGTGCCAGCGCTGGGGGGCCACCGAACACCGGGGAGCTGTTTTTT. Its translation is CASAGGPPNTGELFF.